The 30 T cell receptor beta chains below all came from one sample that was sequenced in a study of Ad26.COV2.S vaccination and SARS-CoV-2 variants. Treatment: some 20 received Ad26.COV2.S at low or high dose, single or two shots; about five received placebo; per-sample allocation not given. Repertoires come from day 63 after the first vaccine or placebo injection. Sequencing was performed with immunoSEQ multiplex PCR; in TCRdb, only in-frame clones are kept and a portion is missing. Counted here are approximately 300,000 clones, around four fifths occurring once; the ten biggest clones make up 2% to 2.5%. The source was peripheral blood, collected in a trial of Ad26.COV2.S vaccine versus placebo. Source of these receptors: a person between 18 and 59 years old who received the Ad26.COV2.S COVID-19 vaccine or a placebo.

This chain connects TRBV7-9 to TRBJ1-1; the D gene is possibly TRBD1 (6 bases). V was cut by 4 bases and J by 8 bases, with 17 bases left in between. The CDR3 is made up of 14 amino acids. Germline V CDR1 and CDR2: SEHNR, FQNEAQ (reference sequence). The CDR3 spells CASSWEGVAGEAFF. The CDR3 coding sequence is TGTGCCAGCAGCTGGGAGGGGGTTGCCGGGGAAGCTTTCTTT.

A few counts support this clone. The CDR3, as DNA: TGTGCCAGCAGGGGGACTAGCTACGAGCAGTACTTC. It translates to CASRGTSYEQYF. This chain uses TRBV14 with TRBJ2-7; TRBD2 matches at 8 bases. The CDR3 extends over 12 amino acids. The V segment lost 6 bases and the J segment 3 bases; nucleotides outside the gene matches: 1. Germline V gene data show CDR1 as SGHDN and CDR2 as FVKESK.

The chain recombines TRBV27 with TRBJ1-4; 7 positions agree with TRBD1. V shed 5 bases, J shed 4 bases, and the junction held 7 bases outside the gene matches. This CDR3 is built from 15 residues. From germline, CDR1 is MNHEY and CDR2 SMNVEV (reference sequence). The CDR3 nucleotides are TGTGCCAGCAGTCCCGGGGACAGTTTTAATGAAAAACTGTTTTTT. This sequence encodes CASSPGDSFNEKLFF.

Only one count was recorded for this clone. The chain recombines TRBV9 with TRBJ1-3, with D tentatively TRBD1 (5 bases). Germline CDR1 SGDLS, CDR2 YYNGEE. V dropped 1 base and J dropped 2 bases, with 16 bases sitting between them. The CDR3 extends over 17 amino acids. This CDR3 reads CASSVSRGWGAGNTIYF. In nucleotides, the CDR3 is TGTGCCAGCAGCGTATCCCGCGGTTGGGGGGCTGGAAACACCATATATTTT. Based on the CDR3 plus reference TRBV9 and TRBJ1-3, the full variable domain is DSGVTQTPKHLITATGQRVTLRCSPRSGDLSVYWYQQSLDQGLQFLIQYYNGEERAKGNILERFSAQQFPDLHSELNLSSLELGDSALYFCASSVSRGWGAGNTIYFGEGSWLTVV.

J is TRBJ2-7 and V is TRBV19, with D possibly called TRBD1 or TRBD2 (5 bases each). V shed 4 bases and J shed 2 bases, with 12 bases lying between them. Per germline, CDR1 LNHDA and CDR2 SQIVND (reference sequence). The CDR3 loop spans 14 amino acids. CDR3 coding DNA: TGTGCCAGTAGTAAGGGGACCGACGCCTACGAGCAGTACTTC. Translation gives CASSKGTDAYEQYF.

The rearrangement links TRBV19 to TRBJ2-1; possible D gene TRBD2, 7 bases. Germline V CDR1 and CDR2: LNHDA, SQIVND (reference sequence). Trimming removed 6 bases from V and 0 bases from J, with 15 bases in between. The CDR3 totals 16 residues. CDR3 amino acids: CASSRGGGPSYNEQFF. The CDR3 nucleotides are TGTGCCAGTAGCCGTGGGGGGGGGCCCTCCTACAATGAGCAGTTCTTC. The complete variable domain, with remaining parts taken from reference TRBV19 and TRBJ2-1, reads DGGITQSPKYLFRKEGQNVTLSCEQNLNHDAMYWYRQDPGQGLRLIYYSQIVNDFQKGDIAEGYSVSREKKESFPLTVTSAQKNPTAFYLCASSRGGGPSYNEQFFGPGTRLTVL.

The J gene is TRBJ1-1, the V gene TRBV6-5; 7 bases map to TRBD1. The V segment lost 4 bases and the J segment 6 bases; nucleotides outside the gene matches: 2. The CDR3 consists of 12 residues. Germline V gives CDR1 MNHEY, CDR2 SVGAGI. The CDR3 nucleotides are TGTGCCAGCAGTTTACAGGGGTCTGAAGCTTTCTTT. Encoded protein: CASSLQGSEAFF.

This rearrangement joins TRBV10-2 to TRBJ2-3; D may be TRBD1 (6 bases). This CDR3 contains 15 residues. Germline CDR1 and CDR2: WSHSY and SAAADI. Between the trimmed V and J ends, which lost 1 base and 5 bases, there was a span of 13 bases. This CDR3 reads CASSEYGQTGDTQYF. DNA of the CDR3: TGCGCCAGCAGTGAGTACGGACAGACCGGAGATACGCAGTATTTT.

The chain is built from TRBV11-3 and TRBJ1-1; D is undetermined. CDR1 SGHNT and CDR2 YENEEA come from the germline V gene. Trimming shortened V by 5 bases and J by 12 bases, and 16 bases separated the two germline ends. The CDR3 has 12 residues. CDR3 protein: CASSPEGGLTFF. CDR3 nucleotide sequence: TGTGCCAGCAGCCCCGAGGGTGGTTTAACTTTCTTT. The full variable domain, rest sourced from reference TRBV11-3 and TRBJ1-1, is EAGVVQSPRYKIIEKKQPVAFWCNPISGHNTLYWYLQNLGQGPELLIRYENEEAVDDSQLPKDRFSAERLKGVDSTLKIQPAELGDSAVYLCASSPEGGLTFFGQGTRLTVV.

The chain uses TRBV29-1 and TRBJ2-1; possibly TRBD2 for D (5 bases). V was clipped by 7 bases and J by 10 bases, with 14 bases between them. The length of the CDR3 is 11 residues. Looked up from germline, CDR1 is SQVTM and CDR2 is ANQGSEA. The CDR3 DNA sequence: TGCAGCGCCACTACCCCGGGGGAGCAGTTCTTC. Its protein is CSATTPGEQFF.

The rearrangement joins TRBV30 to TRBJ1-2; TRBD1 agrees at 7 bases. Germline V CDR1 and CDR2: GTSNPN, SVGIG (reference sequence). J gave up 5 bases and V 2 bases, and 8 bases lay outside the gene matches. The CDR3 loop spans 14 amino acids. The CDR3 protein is CAWSKGALIYGYTF. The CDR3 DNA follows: TGTGCCTGGAGTAAGGGGGCCCTTATTTATGGCTACACCTTC.

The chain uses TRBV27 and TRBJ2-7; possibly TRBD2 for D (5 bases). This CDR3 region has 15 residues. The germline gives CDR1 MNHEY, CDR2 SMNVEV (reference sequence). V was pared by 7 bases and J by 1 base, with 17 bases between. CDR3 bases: TGTGCCAGCACCCCCGGGGTCGGAAGATCCTACGAGCAGTACTTC. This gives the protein CASTPGVGRSYEQYF.

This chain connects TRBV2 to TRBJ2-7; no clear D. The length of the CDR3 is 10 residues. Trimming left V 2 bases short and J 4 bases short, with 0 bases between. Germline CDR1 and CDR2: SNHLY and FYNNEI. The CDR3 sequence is CASSEYEQYF. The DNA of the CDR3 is TGTGCCAGCAGTGAATACGAGCAGTACTTC.

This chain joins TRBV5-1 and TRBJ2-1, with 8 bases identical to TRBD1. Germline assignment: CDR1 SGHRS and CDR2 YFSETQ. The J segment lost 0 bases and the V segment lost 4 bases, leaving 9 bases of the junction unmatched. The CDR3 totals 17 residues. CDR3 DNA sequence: TGCGCCAGCAGCCCCCTCATGACAGGGGACTCCTACAATGAGCAGTTCTTC. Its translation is CASSPLMTGDSYNEQFF.

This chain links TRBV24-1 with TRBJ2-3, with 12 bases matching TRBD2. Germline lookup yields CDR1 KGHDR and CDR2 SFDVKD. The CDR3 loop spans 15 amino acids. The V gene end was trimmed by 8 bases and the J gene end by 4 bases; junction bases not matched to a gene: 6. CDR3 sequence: CATTSSGGASDTQYF. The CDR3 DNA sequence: TGTGCCACCACCTCTAGCGGGGGGGCGTCAGATACGCAGTATTTT.

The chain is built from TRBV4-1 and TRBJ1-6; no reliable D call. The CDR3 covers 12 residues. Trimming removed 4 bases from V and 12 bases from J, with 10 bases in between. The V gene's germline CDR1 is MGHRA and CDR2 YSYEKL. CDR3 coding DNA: TGCGCCAGCAGCCCTTTAAACCAACCCCTCCACTTT. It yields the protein CASSPLNQPLHF.

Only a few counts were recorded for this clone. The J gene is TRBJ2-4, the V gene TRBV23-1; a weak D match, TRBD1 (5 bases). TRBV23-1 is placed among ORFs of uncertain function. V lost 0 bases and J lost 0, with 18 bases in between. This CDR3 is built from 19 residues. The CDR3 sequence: CASSQSTLTGALAKNIQYF. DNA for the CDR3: TGCGCCAGCAGTCAATCGACCCTAACAGGAGCTCTAGCCAAAAACATTCAGTACTTC.

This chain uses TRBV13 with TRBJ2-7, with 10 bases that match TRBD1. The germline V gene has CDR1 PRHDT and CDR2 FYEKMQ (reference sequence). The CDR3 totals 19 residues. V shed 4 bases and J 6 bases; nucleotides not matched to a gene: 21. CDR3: CASSSQPGQGFLGMIEQYF. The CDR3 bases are TGTGCCAGCAGCTCGCAACCGGGACAGGGGTTTCTGGGGATGATCGAGCAGTACTTC.

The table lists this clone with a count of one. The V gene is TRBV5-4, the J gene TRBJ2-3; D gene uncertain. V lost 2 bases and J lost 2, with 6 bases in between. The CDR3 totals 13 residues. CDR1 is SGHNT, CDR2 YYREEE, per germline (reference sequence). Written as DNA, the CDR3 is TGTGCCAGCAGCTTCTCGCCCACAGATACGCAGTATTTT. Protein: CASSFSPTDTQYF. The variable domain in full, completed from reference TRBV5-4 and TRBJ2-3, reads ETGVTQSPTHLIKTRGQQVTLRCSSQSGHNTVSWYQQALGQGPQFIFQYYREEENGRGNFPPRFSGLQFPNYSSELNVNALELDDSALYLCASSFSPTDTQYFGPGTRLTVL.

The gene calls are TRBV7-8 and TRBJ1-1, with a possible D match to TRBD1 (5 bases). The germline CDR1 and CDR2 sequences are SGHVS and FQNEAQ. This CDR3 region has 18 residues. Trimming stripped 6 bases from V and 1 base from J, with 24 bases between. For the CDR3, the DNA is TGTGCCAGCAGGACCCTTGGGTTTAGGGGCCAAAGGAACACTGAAGCTTTCTTT. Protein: CASRTLGFRGQRNTEAFF.

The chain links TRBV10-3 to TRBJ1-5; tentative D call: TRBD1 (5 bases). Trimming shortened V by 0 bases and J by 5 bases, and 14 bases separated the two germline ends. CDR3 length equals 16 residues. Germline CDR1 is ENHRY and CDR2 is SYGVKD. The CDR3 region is CAISESTGGGHQPQHF. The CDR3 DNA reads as TGTGCCATCAGTGAGTCAACAGGTGGTGGTCATCAGCCCCAGCATTTT.

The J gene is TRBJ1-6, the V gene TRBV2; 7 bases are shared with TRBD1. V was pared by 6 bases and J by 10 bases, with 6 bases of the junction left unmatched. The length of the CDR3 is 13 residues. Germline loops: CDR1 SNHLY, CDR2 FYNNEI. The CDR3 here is CASRGGRGSPLHF. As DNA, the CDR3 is TGTGCCAGCAGAGGGGGCAGGGGATCACCCCTCCACTTT.

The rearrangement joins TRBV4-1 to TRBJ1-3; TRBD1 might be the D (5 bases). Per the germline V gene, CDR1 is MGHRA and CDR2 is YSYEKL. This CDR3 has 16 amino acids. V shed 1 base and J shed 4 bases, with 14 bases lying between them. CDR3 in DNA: TGCGCCAGCAGCCAAGGAGCCGGGGCTAGAGGAAACACCATATATTTT. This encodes CASSQGAGARGNTIYF.

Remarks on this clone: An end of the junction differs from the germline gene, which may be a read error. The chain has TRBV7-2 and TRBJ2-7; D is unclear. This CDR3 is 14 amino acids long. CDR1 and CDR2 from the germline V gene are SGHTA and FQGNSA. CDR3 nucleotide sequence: TGTGCCAGCAGCTCAAATCGGCCACCCTATGAGCAGTACTTC. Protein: CASSSNRPPYEQYF. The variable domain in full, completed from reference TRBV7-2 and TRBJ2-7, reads GAGVSQSPSNKVTEKGKDVELRCDPISGHTALYWYRQSLGQGLEFLIYFQGNSAPDKSGLPSDRFSAERTGGSVSTLTIQRTQQEDSAVYLCASSSNRPPYEQYFGPGTRLTVT.

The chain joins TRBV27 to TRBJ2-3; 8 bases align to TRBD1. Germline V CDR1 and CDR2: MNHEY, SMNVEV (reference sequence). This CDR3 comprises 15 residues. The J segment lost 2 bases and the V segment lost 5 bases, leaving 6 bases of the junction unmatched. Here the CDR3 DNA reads TGTGCCAGCAGTCCAGGACAGGGTTACACAGATACGCAGTATTTT. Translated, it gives CASSPGQGYTDTQYF.

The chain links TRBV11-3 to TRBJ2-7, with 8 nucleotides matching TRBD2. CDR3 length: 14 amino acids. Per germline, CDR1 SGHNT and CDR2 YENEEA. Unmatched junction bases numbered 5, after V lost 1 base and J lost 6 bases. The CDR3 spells CASSLGAGAAEQYF. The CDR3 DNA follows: TGTGCCAGCAGCTTAGGAGCGGGGGCCGCCGAGCAGTACTTC.

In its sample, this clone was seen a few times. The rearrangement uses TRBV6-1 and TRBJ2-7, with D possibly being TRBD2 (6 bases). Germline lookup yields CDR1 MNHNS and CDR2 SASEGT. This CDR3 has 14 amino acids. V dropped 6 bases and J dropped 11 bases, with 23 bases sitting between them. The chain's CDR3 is CASSPRVVGGGEYF. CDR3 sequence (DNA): TGTGCCAGCAGCCCACGGGTGGTCGGTGGAGGGGAGTACTTC.

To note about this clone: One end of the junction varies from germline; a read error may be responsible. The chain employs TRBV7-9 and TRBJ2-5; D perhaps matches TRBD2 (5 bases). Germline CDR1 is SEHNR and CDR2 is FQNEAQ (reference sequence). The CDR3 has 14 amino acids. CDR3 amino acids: CASSLARIQETQYF. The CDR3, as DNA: TGTGCCAGCAGTTTAGCGAGAATCCAAGAGACCCAGTACTTC.

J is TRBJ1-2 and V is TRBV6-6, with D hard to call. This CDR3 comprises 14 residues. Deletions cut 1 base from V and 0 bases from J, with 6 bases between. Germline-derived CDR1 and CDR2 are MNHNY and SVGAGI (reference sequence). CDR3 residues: CASSYFVTNYGYTF. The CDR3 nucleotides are TGTGCCAGCAGTTACTTCGTTACTAACTATGGCTACACCTTC.

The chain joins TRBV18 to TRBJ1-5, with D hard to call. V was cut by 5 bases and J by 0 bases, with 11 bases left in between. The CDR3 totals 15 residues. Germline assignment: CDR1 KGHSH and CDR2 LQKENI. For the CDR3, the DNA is TGTGCCAGCTCATCCCTAGGCAGTAGCAATCAGCCCCAGCATTTT. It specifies CASSSLGSSNQPQHF. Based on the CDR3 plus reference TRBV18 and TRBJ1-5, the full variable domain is NAGVMQNPRHLVRRRGQEARLRCSPMKGHSHVYWYRQLPEEGLKFMVYLQKENIIDESGMPKERFSAEFPKEGPSILRIQQVVRGDSAAYFCASSSLGSSNQPQHFGDGTRLSIL.